These T cell receptor beta chains were read from a single sample in a study of long-term antiretroviral therapy in people with HIV. Assay: immunoSEQ multiplex PCR; the TCRdb copy retains only in-frame clones and omits some. The sample lists approximately 35,000 clones, roughly 97% seen once, with 2.5% to 3% in the top ten. The sample in question was unsorted PBMCs, obtained 6.9 years after starting antiretroviral therapy. The receptors were gathered from a man aged 25-45 years with HIV. The CDR3 runs from the conserved cysteine through the conserved F or W. The D gene is left open where the match is weak. Rows may omit the clone size; those that give it use once, few, many or a size class.

j_call | d_call | v_call | clone_size | cdr3_nt | cdr3_aa
TRBJ1-2 | TRBD1 | TRBV11-2 | once | TGTGCCAGCAGCATTCGACAGGGAACGTTTGGCTACACCTTC | CASSIRQGTFGYTF
TRBJ2-2 | . | TRBV19 | . | TGTGCCAGTAGTATCGGGTCTGGACACAGCACCGGGGAGCTGTTTTTT | CASSIGSGHSTGELFF
TRBJ1-2 | . | TRBV7-2 | once | TGTGCCAGCAGCGACGGACTCCTTACTCGGGGCTACACCTTC | CASSDGLLTRGYTF
TRBJ2-5 | . | TRBV25-1 | . | TGTGCCAGCAGTGCCACCCAAGAGACCCAGTACTTC | CASSATQETQYF
TRBJ2-7 | . | TRBV11-2 | . | TGTGCCAGCAGCGCAAGCTACGAGCAGTACTTC | CASSASYEQYF
TRBJ1-1 | . | TRBV6-1 | . | TGTGCCCTTAGTCCCTGGCAGGCTGAAGCTTTCTTT | CALSPWQAEAFF
TRBJ2-5 | TRBD1 | TRBV11-2 | once | TGTGCCAGCAGCGCCGGGACAGGGGGAGAGACCCAGTACTTC | CASSAGTGGETQYF
TRBJ1-2 | TRBD1 | TRBV2 | . | TGTGCCAGCAGTCAATACCCAGGGTCAGGGGGATTGGATGGCTACACCTTC | CASSQYPGSGGLDGYTF
TRBJ1-1 | . | TRBV19 | . | TGTGCCAGTAGCAGGCGGATGAACACTGAAGCTTTCTTT | CASSRRMNTEAFF
TRBJ2-5 | . | TRBV5-1 | . | TGCGCCAGCAGCTTGGTTCTGGGTACCGGGGAGACCCAGTACTTC | CASSLVLGTGETQYF
TRBJ1-1 | . | TRBV13 | . | TGTGCCAGCAGCTTAAGGCAGGGGAGTATGAACACTGAAGCTTTCTTT | CASSLRQGSMNTEAFF
TRBJ2-1 | TRBD2 | TRBV5-6 | . | TGTGCCAGCAGCCTGGGTAGCGGGTCGTACAATGAGCAGTTCTTC | CASSLGSGSYNEQFF
TRBJ1-1 | . | TRBV15 | . | TGTGCCACCATAGGGACCCTGAACACTGAAGCTTTCTTT | CATIGTLNTEAFF
TRBJ1-5 | . | TRBV6-5 | . | TGTGCCAGCAGTTATACTGGGGCTAGCGGGGAGCCCCAGCATTTT | CASSYTGASGEPQHF
TRBJ2-5 | . | TRBV4-2 | . | TGTGCCAGCAGCCAAGATCTCCAGGAAGAGACCCAGTACTTC | CASSQDLQEETQYF
TRBJ1-1 | . | TRBV4-2 | once | TGTGCCAGCAGCCAAGGGGTTCGTGAAGCTTTCTTT | CASSQGVREAFF
TRBJ1-6 | . | TRBV6-5 | . | TGTGCCAGCAGCCAGAGTTATAATTCACCCCTCCACTTT | CASSQSYNSPLHF
TRBJ2-7 | TRBD1 | TRBV25-1 | . | TGTGCCACACAATCCAGGGACAGCCACTACGAGCAGTACTTC | CATQSRDSHYEQYF
TRBJ2-4 | TRBD2 | TRBV5-8 | . | TGTGCCAGCAGCTTGCTAGCGGGAGTGGGGTGGGAAAACATTCAGTACTTC | CASSLLAGVGWENIQYF
TRBJ2-7 | TRBD2 | TRBV5-6 | . | TGTGCCAGCAGCTTAATCCCCGGGACTAGCGGGAACTACGAGCAGTACTTC | CASSLIPGTSGNYEQYF
TRBJ2-7 | TRBD2 | TRBV19 | . | TGTGCCAGTAGTATCGGGACTAGCGGGGCTTACGAGCAGTACTTC | CASSIGTSGAYEQYF
TRBJ1-2 | TRBD1 | TRBV7-9 | . | TGTGCCAGCAGCTTACTTAACAGGGGAGGCGATGGCTACACCTTC | CASSLLNRGGDGYTF
TRBJ2-3 | . | TRBV5-1 | . | TGCGCCAGCTGGACCGGGGATGATGGTACGCAGTATTTT | CASWTGDDGTQYF
TRBJ2-1 | TRBD2 | TRBV6-5 | . | TGTGCCAGCAGTTATAGAGCGGGAGGGCCCAATGAGCAGTTCTTC | CASSYRAGGPNEQFF
TRBJ1-2 | TRBD1 | TRBV27 | . | TGTGCCAGCAGTTTATCCCCGGGACAGCCCGGCTACACCTTC | CASSLSPGQPGYTF
TRBJ2-3 | . | TRBV7-2 | . | TGTGCCAGCAGCCCGACATTTATCGAAACAGATACGCAGTATTTT | CASSPTFIETDTQYF
TRBJ2-7 | . | TRBV10-3 | . | TGTGCCATCAGTACGGACACGCCTTCCTACGAGCAGTACTTC | CAISTDTPSYEQYF
TRBJ1-4 | . | TRBV29-1 | . | TGCAGCGTCGAGGTCGGAGACGCCTTGTTTTTT | CSVEVGDALFF
TRBJ2-1 | TRBD1 | TRBV11-2 | . | TGTGCCAGCAGCGGCCAGGGGGTTGCTGAGCAGTTCTTC | CASSGQGVAEQFF
TRBJ1-1 | TRBD1 | TRBV19 | . | TGTGCCAGTAGTATTGGGACAGGGGGTCAGGAGGGGACTGAAGCTTTCTTT | CASSIGTGGQEGTEAFF
TRBJ2-1 | . | TRBV7-3 | once | TGTGCCAGCAGCTTAACGGGGGGGCGAGATGAGCAGTTCTTC | CASSLTGGRDEQFF
TRBJ1-1 | . | TRBV19 | . | TGTGCCAGTAGTATGGTGGACGGGGTTGTGAACACTGAAGCTTTCTTT | CASSMVDGVVNTEAFF
TRBJ2-1 | . | TRBV21-1 | . | TGTGCCAGCAGCAAGGGGGTAATTCGGGAAGGGTCCTACAATGAGCAGTTCTTC | CASSKGVIREGSYNEQFF
TRBJ1-1 | . | TRBV9 | . | TGTGCCAGCAGCGTAGTTTGGAACACTGAAGCTTTCTTT | CASSVVWNTEAFF
TRBJ2-7 | . | TRBV30 | . | TGTGCCTGGAGCCGGGGGACGAGAATCCTCGAGCAGTACTTC | CAWSRGTRILEQYF
TRBJ1-2 | . | TRBV6-1 | . | TGTGCCAGCAGTGAAGCGCAAGGGGACTATGGCTACACCTTC | CASSEAQGDYGYTF
TRBJ1-3 | TRBD1 | TRBV25-1 | . | TGTGCCAGCAGTGGGACAGGGTGGTCAGACACCATATATTTT | CASSGTGWSDTIYF
TRBJ2-5 | TRBD2 | TRBV19 | . | TGTGCCAGTAGCATTAGGACTAGCGGGGGCGGGGAGACCCAGTACTTC | CASSIRTSGGGETQYF
TRBJ2-1 | TRBD2 | TRBV10-3 | . | TGTGCCACCGGACTAGCGGGGAACAATGAGCAGTTCTTC | CATGLAGNNEQFF
TRBJ1-2 | . | TRBV5-1 | . | TGCGCCAGCAGGGAAGGGGAGCTTTATGGCTACACCTTC | CASREGELYGYTF
TRBJ1-2 | . | TRBV2 | once | TGTGCCAGCAGTTACAGGAATTCTAACTATGGCTACACCTTC | CASSYRNSNYGYTF
TRBJ2-7 | . | TRBV5-1 | . | TGCGCCAGCAGCTTGGGACCGGGGAGCTCCTACGAGCAGTACTTC | CASSLGPGSSYEQYF
TRBJ2-1 | . | TRBV7-8 | . | TGTGCCAGCAGCTTAGGTCGAACCCTCCTCTACAATGAGCAGTTCTTC | CASSLGRTLLYNEQFF
TRBJ1-5 | TRBD1 | TRBV5-1 | . | TGCGCCAGCAGCCGAGGACAGGGTGAACCGCCCCAGCATTTT | CASSRGQGEPPQHF
TRBJ2-1 | TRBD2 | TRBV7-3 | . | TGTGCCAGCAGCTTTCTAGCGGGAGGAGGTTGGGAGGAGCAGTTCTTC | CASSFLAGGGWEEQFF
TRBJ1-3 | TRBD1 | TRBV6-5 | . | TGTGCCAGCAGTCGAGGACAGGAAGGAAACACCATATATTTT | CASSRGQEGNTIYF
TRBJ2-5 | TRBD2 | TRBV5-1 | . | TGCGCCAGCAGCTCCGGGGGGGCCGGAGAGACCCAGTACTTC | CASSSGGAGETQYF